What follows are 20 T cell receptor beta chains derived from one specimen sequenced in a study of control samples from healthy donors and cancer patients. The method was immunoSEQ multiplex PCR; TCRdb's version includes in-frame clones alone and lacks a portion of them. The data contain approximately 100,000 clones, roughly nine tenths of them seen just once; the ten biggest clones take up roughly 21%. Material: blood. The receptors come from a man aged 25 to 40 in good health.

This chain joins TRBV7-2 and TRBJ1-2; D is undetermined. This CDR3 has 12 residues. The germline V gene encodes CDR1 SGHTA and CDR2 FQGNSA. The ends were cut back, 10 bases at V and 8 bases at J, with 17 bases in the middle. The CDR3 region has the DNA TGTGCCACCACAGTCCTTCCCCGGGGCTACACCTTC. This gives the protein CATTVLPRGYTF. The whole variable domain, remainder taken from reference TRBV7-2 and TRBJ1-2, is GAGVSQSPSNKVTEKGKDVELRCDPISGHTALYWYRQSLGQGLEFLIYFQGNSAPDKSGLPSDRFSAERTGGSVSTLTIQRTQQEDSAVYLCATTVLPRGYTFGSGTRLTVV.

The chain is built from TRBV5-1 and TRBJ1-1, with 7 bases aligning to TRBD1. V trimming: 3 bases; J trimming: 1 base; junction bases outside the gene matches: 6. Germline V CDR1 and CDR2: SGHRS, YFSETQ. The CDR3 is made up of 15 amino acids. CDR3 sequence (DNA): TGCGCCAGCAGCTCTGCAGGGGGACGGAACACTGAAGCTTTCTTT. Protein product: CASSSAGGRNTEAFF.

V is TRBV27 and J is TRBJ2-1; D gene uncertain. The V end was cut by 3 bases, the J end by 0 bases, with 9 bases between. Germline assignment: CDR1 MNHEY and CDR2 SMNVEV (reference sequence). The CDR3 contains 15 residues. The CDR3 DNA is TGTGCCAGCAGTTTCACACCTAGCTCCTACAATGAGCAGTTCTTC. It translates to CASSFTPSSYNEQFF.

This chain uses TRBV5-6 with TRBJ2-1; D is uncertain. Germline V CDR1 and CDR2: SGHDT, YYEEEE. V lost 5 bases and J lost 7, with 7 bases in between. The CDR3 has 11 amino acids. The CDR3 coding sequence is TGTGCCAGCAGTGTGGGGAATGAGCAGTTCTTC. Translating gives CASSVGNEQFF. Variable domain in full (rest from reference TRBV5-6 and TRBJ2-1): DAGVTQSPTHLIKTRGQQVTLRCSPKSGHDTVSWYQQALGQGPQFIFQYYEEEERQRGNFPDRFSGHQFPNYSSELNVNALLLGDSALYLCASSVGNEQFFGPGTRLTVL.

CDR3 protein: CASRSPTGQGDSPLHF. CDR3 in DNA: TGTGCCAGTAGATCCCCGACAGGGCAAGGAGATTCACCCCTCCACTTT. The rearrangement joins TRBV19 to TRBJ1-6; TRBD1 agrees at 7 bases. CDR3 size: 16 residues. CDR1 is LNHDA, CDR2 SQIVND, per germline (reference sequence). Germline trimming cut 6 bases from V and 8 bases from J; bases unmatched to any gene: 13. Filled out from reference TRBV19 and TRBJ1-6, the complete variable domain reads DGGITQSPKYLFRKEGQNVTLSCEQNLNHDAMYWYRQDPGQGLRLIYYSQIVNDFQKGDIAEGYSVSREKKESFPLTVTSAQKNPTAFYLCASRSPTGQGDSPLHFGNGTRLTVT.

The rearrangement links TRBV3-1 (or the pseudogene TRBV3-2) to TRBJ1-2; 8 bases agree with TRBD1. CDR1 is LGHDT and CDR2 is YNNKEL in the germline V gene (reference sequence). The CDR3 has 16 residues. The V segment lost 5 bases and the J segment 0 bases; nucleotides outside the gene matches: 8. CDR3 in amino acids: CASSTLDRGPNYGYTF. The CDR3 region has the DNA TGTGCCAGCAGCACCCTCGACAGGGGTCCTAACTATGGCTACACCTTC.

The chain employs TRBV4-1 and TRBJ1-1; the D is unclear. V was cut by 0 bases and J by 5 bases, with 10 bases left in between. Germline V CDR1 and CDR2: MGHRA, YSYEKL. CDR3 size: 14 residues. The CDR3 spells CASSQDLTKTEAFF. The CDR3 bases are TGCGCCAGCAGCCAAGATCTAACCAAGACTGAAGCTTTCTTT.

As DNA, the CDR3 is TGTGCCAGCAGTGTTAACTATGGCTACACCTTC. It is translated as CASSVNYGYTF. The genes are TRBV28 and TRBJ1-2; the D is unclear. The CDR3 runs to 11 residues. CDR1 and CDR2 from the germline V gene are MDHEN and SYDVKM. Trimming pared 5 bases from V and 1 base from J, leaving 2 bases between.

V is TRBV15 and J is TRBJ2-5; perhaps TRBD2 as D (7 bases). Germline assignment: CDR1 LNHNV and CDR2 YYDKDF (reference sequence). The CDR3 extends over 13 amino acids. The V end lost 6 bases, the J end lost 3 bases, and 11 bases lay between the germline ends. The CDR3, as DNA: TGTGCCACCAGGGGGGGGCAGGAAGAGACCCAGTACTTC. It is translated as CATRGGQEETQYF.

This clone was counted only a few times. The chain carries TRBV7-8 and TRBJ2-1; TRBD1 aligns across 7 bases. Germline CDR1 reads SGHVS; CDR2 reads FQNEAQ. The trim removed 1 base at V and 2 bases at J, leaving 2 bases unmatched. The CDR3 loop spans 15 amino acids. As DNA, the CDR3 is TGTGCCAGCAGCTTAGGGGACAGTCCCTACAATGAGCAGTTCTTC. The encoded protein is CASSLGDSPYNEQFF.

This chain uses TRBV5-4 with TRBJ1-2; tentative D call: TRBD1 (5 bases). CDR3 length: 12 residues. CDR1 SGHNT and CDR2 YYREEE come from the germline V gene (reference sequence). V was shortened by 6 bases and J by 2 bases, with 8 bases between the two germline ends. Here the CDR3 DNA reads TGTGCCAGCATGGGGCTAAACTATGGCTACACCTTC. Translation: CASMGLNYGYTF.

This chain links TRBV9 with TRBJ2-7, with D possibly matching TRBD1 (5 bases). The CDR3 loop spans 16 amino acids. The V gene's germline CDR1 is SGDLS and CDR2 YYNGEE. The V end lost 1 base, the J end lost 0 bases, and 14 bases lay between the germline ends. Here the CDR3 reads CASSVRGDSSSYEQYF. Here the CDR3 DNA reads TGTGCCAGCAGCGTAAGGGGTGATTCCAGCTCCTACGAGCAGTACTTC. Drawing the rest from reference TRBV9 and TRBJ2-7, the complete variable domain is DSGVTQTPKHLITATGQRVTLRCSPRSGDLSVYWYQQSLDQGLQFLIQYYNGEERAKGNILERFSAQQFPDLHSELNLSSLELGDSALYFCASSVRGDSSSYEQYFGPGTRLTVT.

This chain links TRBV5-4 with TRBJ2-5; possible D gene TRBD2, 6 bases. The CDR3 has 15 residues. CDR1 is SGHNT and CDR2 is YYREEE in the germline V gene (reference sequence). V was shortened by 0 bases and J by 5 bases, with 14 bases between the two germline ends. The CDR3 bases are TGTGCCAGCAGCTTGGGGCCACCGGGGGTGGAGACCCAGTACTTC. Amino acids: CASSLGPPGVETQYF.

CDR3 DNA: TGTGCCAGCAGTTACGGGGGGGAAACAGATACGCAGTATTTT. Protein: CASSYGGETDTQYF. V usage is TRBV6-5 and J usage is TRBJ2-3, with 7 bases lining up with TRBD2. Looked up from germline, CDR1 is MNHEY and CDR2 is SVGAGI. J lost 3 bases, V lost 2 bases, and 2 bases had no gene match. This CDR3 is 14 amino acids long.

The J gene is TRBJ2-7, the V gene TRBV6-5; D is perhaps TRBD1 or TRBD2 (6 bases each). Trimming took off 4 bases at V and 2 bases at J, with 15 bases between the two ends. CDR1 MNHEY and CDR2 SVGAGI come from the germline V gene. CDR3 length: 15 amino acids. In DNA, the CDR3 is TGTGCCAGCAGTTGGGACGGGGGCCAGCCCTACGAGCAGTACTTC. Its translation: CASSWDGGQPYEQYF.

The CDR3 is CASSLYVNTEAFF. CDR3 DNA: TGTGCCAGCAGTTTATACGTAAACACTGAAGCTTTCTTT. This chain connects TRBV27 to TRBJ1-1; D not resolved. The CDR3 runs to 13 residues. V lost 1 base to trimming and J lost 2 bases, with 5 bases between them. Germline lookup yields CDR1 MNHEY and CDR2 SMNVEV (reference sequence).

The chain employs TRBV2 and TRBJ2-7; TRBD1 aligns across 11 bases. Germline trimming cut 6 bases from V and 0 bases from J; bases unmatched to any gene: 1. CDR1 is SNHLY and CDR2 is FYNNEI in the germline V gene. This CDR3 spans 14 amino acids. This chain's CDR3 is CASRDRGHSYEQYF. CDR3 coding DNA: TGTGCCAGCAGGGACAGGGGGCACTCCTACGAGCAGTACTTC.

The chain is built from TRBV15 and TRBJ2-5; possibly TRBD1 or TRBD2 for D (5 bases each). Germline V lookup: CDR1 LNHNV, CDR2 YYDKDF (reference sequence). CDR3 length: 14 residues. V lost 1 base, J lost 4 bases, and 10 bases lay in between. The CDR3: CATSRGDGRETQYF. CDR3 bases: TGTGCCACCAGCAGAGGGGACGGACGAGAGACCCAGTACTTC.

The chain is built from TRBV9 and TRBJ2-5, with 7 bases lining up with TRBD1. Looked up from germline, CDR1 is SGDLS and CDR2 is YYNGEE. J gave up 2 bases and V 0 bases, and 4 bases lay outside the gene matches. The CDR3 is 15 residues long. This CDR3 is CASSVEAGGQETQYF. The CDR3 nucleotides read TGTGCCAGCAGCGTAGAGGCAGGGGGACAAGAGACCCAGTACTTC.

The chain couples TRBV3-1 (or the pseudogene TRBV3-2) to TRBJ2-7, with TRBD1 matching 7 bases. V was clipped by 4 bases and J by 6 bases; unmatched bases: 6. The CDR3 extends over 13 amino acids. Germline V CDR1 and CDR2: LGHDT, YNNKEL (reference sequence). CDR3 nucleotides: TGTGCCAGCAGCCCGACAGGGTTCGGCGAGCAGTACGTC. It codes for CASSPTGFGEQYV.